This TCR beta chain was identified in a study of OX40 agonist ivuxolimab in advanced cancers. Across the whole study: Therapy given before enrollment (anti-PD-1, anti-PD-L1 or anti-CTLA-4) was allowed, and 35% to 45% had some. Whole-study results and caveats: Within 6 weeks, CD4+ and CD8+ blood T cells expanded clonally at 0.1 to 3.0 mg/kg. CD8+ T cells showed, on average, more clonal expansion than CD4+ cells.

Worth noting for this clone: The antigen remains unidentified.

Profiled with immunoSEQ multiplex PCR; TCRdb holds only in-frame clones, not every one. The sample lists more than 70,000 clones, less than 95% occurring once. The CDR3 totals 18 residues. The V gene lost 5 bases and the J gene lost 8 bases, with 28 bases spanning the gap. Germline V CDR1 and CDR2: SGHTA, FQGTGA. The chain carries TRBV7-3 and TRBJ2-1, with a possible D match to TRBD1 (7 bases). The sequencing used CD4+ or CD8+ T cells sorted from blood, collected in a trial of the OX40 agonist ivuxolimab. This sequence originates from an adult with an advanced solid tumor such as melanoma, head and neck, liver or kidney cancer. CDR3 bases: TGTGCCAGCAGCGGACTCGGACAGGCAGGAGGGAAACGTGATGAGCAGTTCTTC. Its protein is CASSGLGQAGGKRDEQFF. Drawing the rest from reference TRBV7-3 and TRBJ2-1, the complete variable domain is GAGVSQTPSNKVTEKGKYVELRCDPISGHTALYWYRQSLGQGPEFLIYFQGTGAADDSGLPNDRFFAVRPEGSVSTLKIQRTERGDSAVYLCASSGLGQAGGKRDEQFFGPGTRLTVL.